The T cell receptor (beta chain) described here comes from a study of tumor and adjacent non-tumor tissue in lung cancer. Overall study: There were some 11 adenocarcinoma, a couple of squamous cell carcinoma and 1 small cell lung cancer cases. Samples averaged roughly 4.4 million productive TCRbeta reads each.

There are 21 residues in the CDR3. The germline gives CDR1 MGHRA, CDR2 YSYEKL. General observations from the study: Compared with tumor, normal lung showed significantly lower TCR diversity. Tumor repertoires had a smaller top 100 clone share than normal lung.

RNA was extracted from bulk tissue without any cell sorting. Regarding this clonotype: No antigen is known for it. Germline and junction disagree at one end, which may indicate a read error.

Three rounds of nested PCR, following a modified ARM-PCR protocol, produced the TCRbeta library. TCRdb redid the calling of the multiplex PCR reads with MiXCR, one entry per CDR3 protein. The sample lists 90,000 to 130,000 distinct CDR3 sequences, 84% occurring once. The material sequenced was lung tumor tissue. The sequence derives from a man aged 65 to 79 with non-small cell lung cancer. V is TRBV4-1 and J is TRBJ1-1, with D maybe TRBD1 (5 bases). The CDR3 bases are TGCGTCAGCAGCCAAGTTCCAAAGGGGTCCGTGACCTGGGGCATGAACACTGAAGCTTTCTTT. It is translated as CVSSQVPKGSVTWGMNTEAFF.